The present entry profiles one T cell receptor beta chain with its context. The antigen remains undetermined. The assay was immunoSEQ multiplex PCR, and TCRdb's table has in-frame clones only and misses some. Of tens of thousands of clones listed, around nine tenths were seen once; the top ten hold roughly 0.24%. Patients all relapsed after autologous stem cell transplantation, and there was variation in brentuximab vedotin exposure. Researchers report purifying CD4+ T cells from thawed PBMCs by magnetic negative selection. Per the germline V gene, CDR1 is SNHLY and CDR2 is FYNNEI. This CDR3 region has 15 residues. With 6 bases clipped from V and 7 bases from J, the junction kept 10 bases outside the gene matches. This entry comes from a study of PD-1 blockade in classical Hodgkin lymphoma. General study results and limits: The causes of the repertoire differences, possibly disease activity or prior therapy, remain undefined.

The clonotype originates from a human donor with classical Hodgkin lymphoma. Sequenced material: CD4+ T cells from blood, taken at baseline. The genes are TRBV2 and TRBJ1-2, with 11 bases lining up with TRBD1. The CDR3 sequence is CASSNLPGQGVGYTF. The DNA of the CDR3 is TGTGCCAGCAGCAACCTCCCGGGACAGGGGGTTGGCTACACCTTC.